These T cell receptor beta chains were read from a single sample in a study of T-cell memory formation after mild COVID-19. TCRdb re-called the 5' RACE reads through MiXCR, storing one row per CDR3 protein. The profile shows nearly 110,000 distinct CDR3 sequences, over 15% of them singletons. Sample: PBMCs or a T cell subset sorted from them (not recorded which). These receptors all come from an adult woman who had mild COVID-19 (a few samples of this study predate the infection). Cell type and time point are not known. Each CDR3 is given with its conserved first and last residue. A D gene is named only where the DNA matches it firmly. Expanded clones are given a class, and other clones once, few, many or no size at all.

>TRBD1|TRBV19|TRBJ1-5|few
CASAIQGNQPQHF
TGTGCCAGTGCAATACAGGGGAACCAGCCCCAGCATTTT
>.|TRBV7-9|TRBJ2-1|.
CASSLDGGDEQFF
TGTGCCAGCAGCTTAGACGGGGGCGATGAGCAGTTCTTC
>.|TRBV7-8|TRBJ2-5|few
CASSFFSGLVETQYF
TGTGCCAGCAGCTTCTTCTCGGGTCTAGTGGAGACCCAGTACTTC
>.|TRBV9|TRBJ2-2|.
CASSVGANTGELFF
TGTGCCAGCAGCGTAGGTGCGAACACCGGGGAGCTGTTTTTT
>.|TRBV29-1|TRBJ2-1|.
CSVEDRRGSYNEQFF
TGCAGCGTTGAAGATCGGAGGGGATCGTACAATGAGCAGTTCTTC
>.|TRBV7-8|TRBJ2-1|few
CASRDSVRPYNEQFF
TGTGCCAGCAGAGATTCGGTCCGGCCCTACAATGAGCAGTTCTTC
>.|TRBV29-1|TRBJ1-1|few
CSVYRVDLTLGNEAFF
TGCAGCGTTTACAGGGTTGATCTCACACTGGGCAATGAAGCTTTCTTT
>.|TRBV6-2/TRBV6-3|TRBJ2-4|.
CASSYGSGIQYF
TGTGCCAGCAGTTACGGGTCGGGCATTCAGTACTTC
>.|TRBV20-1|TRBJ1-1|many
CSALINTEAFF
TGCAGTGCCCTGATTAACACTGAAGCTTTCTTT
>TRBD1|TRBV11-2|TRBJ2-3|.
CASSTTGTGSPDTQYF
TGTGCCAGCAGCACTACCGGGACAGGCAGTCCAGATACGCAGTATTTT
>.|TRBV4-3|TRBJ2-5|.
CASSQDGDYQETQYF
TGCGCCAGCAGCCAAGACGGGGACTACCAAGAGACCCAGTACTTC
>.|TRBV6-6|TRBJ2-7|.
CASSADGYYEQYF
TGTGCCAGCAGTGCGGACGGTTATTACGAGCAGTACTTC
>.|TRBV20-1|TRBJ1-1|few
CSASLGGIETFF
TGCAGTGCTAGTTTAGGGGGGATTGAGACTTTCTTT
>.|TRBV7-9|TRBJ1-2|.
CASSLVTLYGYTF
TGTGCCAGCAGCTTAGTAACTCTTTATGGCTACACCTTC
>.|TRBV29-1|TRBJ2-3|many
CSVEALTDTQYF
TGCAGCGTTGAGGCCCTCACAGATACGCAGTATTTT
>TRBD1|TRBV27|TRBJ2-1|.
CASSWTGDNEQFF
TGTGCCAGCAGCTGGACAGGGGACAATGAGCAGTTCTTC
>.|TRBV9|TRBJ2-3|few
CASSVGTWDSDTQYF
TGTGCCAGCAGCGTAGGGACCTGGGACTCAGATACGCAGTATTTT
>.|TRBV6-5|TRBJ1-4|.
CASSPSPNRSEKLFF
TGTGCCAGCAGCCCGTCTCCCAACCGGAGCGAAAAACTGTTTTTT
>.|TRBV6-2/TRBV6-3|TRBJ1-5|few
CASRPFVNQPQHF
TGTGCCAGCAGGCCTTTCGTGAATCAGCCCCAGCATTTT
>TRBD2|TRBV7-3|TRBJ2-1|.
CASSSARNGLAGANEQFF
TGTGCCAGCAGCTCCGCAAGGAACGGACTAGCGGGGGCCAATGAGCAGTTCTTC
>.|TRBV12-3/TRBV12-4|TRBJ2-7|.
CASSLSGGVHEQYF
TGTGCCAGCAGTTTGAGTGGAGGGGTCCACGAGCAGTACTTC
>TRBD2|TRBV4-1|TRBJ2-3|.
CASSLGLAGVVDTQYF
TGCGCCAGCAGCCTAGGACTAGCGGGAGTGGTGGATACGCAGTATTTT
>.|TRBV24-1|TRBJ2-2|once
CATSDLPPDDIGELFF
TGTGCCACCAGTGATTTGCCTCCTGATGACATCGGGGAGCTGTTTTTT
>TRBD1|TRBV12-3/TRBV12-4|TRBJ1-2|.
CASSLTSGTGYYGYTF
TGTGCCAGCAGTCTGACGTCCGGGACAGGGTATTATGGCTACACCTTC
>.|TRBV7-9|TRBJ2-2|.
CASSLRSNTGELFF
TGTGCCAGCAGCTTACGCAGCAACACCGGGGAGCTGTTTTTT
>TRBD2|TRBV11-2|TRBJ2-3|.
CASSLPQAGGLTDTQYF
TGTGCCAGCAGCTTACCCCAAGCGGGGGGGCTGACAGATACGCAGTATTTT